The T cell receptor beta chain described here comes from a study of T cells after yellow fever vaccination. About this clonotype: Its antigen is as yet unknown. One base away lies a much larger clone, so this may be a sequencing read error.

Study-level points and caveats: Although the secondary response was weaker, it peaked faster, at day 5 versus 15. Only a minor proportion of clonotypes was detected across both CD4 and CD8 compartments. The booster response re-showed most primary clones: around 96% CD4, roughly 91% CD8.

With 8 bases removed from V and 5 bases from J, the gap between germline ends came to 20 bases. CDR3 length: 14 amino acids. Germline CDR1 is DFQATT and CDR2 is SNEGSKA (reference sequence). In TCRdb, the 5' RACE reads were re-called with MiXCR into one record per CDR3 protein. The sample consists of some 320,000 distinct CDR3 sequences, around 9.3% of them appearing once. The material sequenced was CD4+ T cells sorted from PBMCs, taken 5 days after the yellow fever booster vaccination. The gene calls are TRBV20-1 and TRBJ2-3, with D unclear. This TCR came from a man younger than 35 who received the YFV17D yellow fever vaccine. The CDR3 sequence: CSPLMEPLGDTQYF. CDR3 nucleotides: TGCAGTCCATTAATGGAACCCCTGGGAGATACGCAGTATTTT.